This T cell receptor (beta chain) came from a study of shared clonotypes between healthy human individuals. Measured with immunoSEQ multiplex PCR; TCRdb has only the in-frame clones, and not every one. The sample lists millions of clones; roughly 96% were seen once. The clonotype comes from a man aged 18 to 30 in good health. Material: naive CD4+ T cells sorted from blood. Subset in this sample: CD45RA+ positively selected.

The DNA for the CDR3 is TGTGCCAGCAGCTTAGGCTCTAGCGGGAGGTTGTACAATGAGCAGTTCTTC. This codes for CASSLGSSGRLYNEQFF. The chain recombines TRBV7-2 with TRBJ2-1; TRBD2 matches at 11 bases. Germline CDR1 and CDR2: SGHTA and FQGNSA. V gave up 1 base and J gave up 4 bases; unmatched junction bases: 6. This CDR3 has 17 residues.